These 32 T cell receptor beta chains originate from one sample sequenced in a study of cytomegalovirus exposure and HLA in healthy donors. Libraries were prepared by immunoSEQ multiplex PCR; TCRdb keeps only in-frame clonotypes and omits some of them. The sample holds tens of thousands of clones, 80% to 95% seen once. The material sequenced was PBMCs. The origin of the receptors is a man between 18 and 29 years old in good health and CMV-seronegative.

J is TRBJ2-3 and V is TRBV10-3; D gene uncertain. Trimming pared 6 bases from V and 6 bases from J, leaving 7 bases between. The germline CDR1 and CDR2 sequences are ENHRY and SYGVKD. This CDR3 contains 11 residues. The CDR3 DNA follows: TGTGCCATCAGGACAACTGATACGCAGTATTTT. Its protein product is CAIRTTDTQYF.

This chain joins TRBV6-1 and TRBJ1-1, with D uncertain. V lost 5 bases and J 8 bases, leaving 9 bases between the germline ends. Germline lookup yields CDR1 MNHNS and CDR2 SASEGT. This CDR3 comprises 11 residues. In nucleotides, the CDR3 is TGTGCCAGCAGTCCAGGCCGAGAAGCTTTCTTT. This gives the protein CASSPGREAFF.

A single count supports this clone. This chain links TRBV7-8 with TRBJ1-1, with D unclear. Germline V gene sequence: CDR1 SGHVS, CDR2 FQNEAQ. V shed 3 bases and J shed 0 bases, with 14 bases lying between them. The CDR3 extends over 16 amino acids. This chain's CDR3 is CASSLTANSLNTEAFF. In DNA, the CDR3 is TGTGCCAGCAGCTTGACGGCCAACAGCTTGAACACTGAAGCTTTCTTT.

This sequence joins TRBV7-3 and TRBJ1-1; the match to TRBD1 covers 8 bases. Germline CDR1 reads SGHTA; CDR2 reads FQGTGA. Unmatched junction bases numbered 5, after V lost 4 bases and J lost 1 base. The CDR3 sequence is 15 residues long. The CDR3 sequence: CASSSQTGANTEAFF. The CDR3 nucleotides are TGTGCCAGCAGCTCACAGACAGGGGCGAACACTGAAGCTTTCTTT.

This clone was seen once. The V call is TRBV2, the J call TRBJ2-3; D is undetermined. Per the germline V gene, CDR1 is SNHLY and CDR2 is FYNNEI. CDR3 size: 14 residues. Trimming left V 5 bases short and J 3 bases short, with 12 bases between. CDR3 sequence: CASSPRARTDTQYF. In DNA form, the CDR3 reads TGTGCCAGCAGTCCCAGAGCTAGGACAGATACGCAGTATTTT.

This chain connects TRBV7-9 to TRBJ1-6, with 11 bases fitting TRBD1. Germline V CDR1 and CDR2: SEHNR, FQNEAQ (reference sequence). This CDR3 comprises 14 residues. Losses at the gene ends were 5 bases for V and 9 bases for J; bases not matched to a gene: 3. The CDR3 DNA follows: TGTGCCAGCAGCGGGGACAGGGGGACTTCACCCCTCCACTTT. It encodes CASSGDRGTSPLHF.

The chain is built from TRBV7-2 and TRBJ1-2, with TRBD1 matching over 7 bases. The V gene's germline CDR1 is SGHTA and CDR2 FQGNSA. CDR3 size: 12 residues. Germline trimming cut 5 bases from V and 5 bases from J; bases unmatched to any gene: 2. The CDR3: CASSRQGYGYTF. The CDR3, as DNA: TGTGCCAGCAGCAGACAGGGTTATGGCTACACCTTC.

This clone was observed a few times. The chain carries TRBV7-9 and TRBJ2-1; 7 nucleotides line up with TRBD2. The CDR3 has 12 amino acids. V was pared by 10 bases and J by 7 bases, with 7 bases of the junction left unmatched. CDR1 is SEHNR, CDR2 FQNEAQ, per germline (reference sequence). CDR3 residues: CAIPSGWNEQFF. DNA of the CDR3: TGTGCCATACCTAGCGGCTGGAATGAGCAGTTCTTC.

As regards this clone: At one boundary the junction diverges from the germline segment, which might be a read error. This rearrangement joins TRBV7-7 to TRBJ1-2; no definite D call. The CDR3 extends over 13 amino acids. Germline V gene sequence: CDR1 SSHAT, CDR2 FNYEAQ (reference sequence). This CDR3 reads CASSLSGVYGYTF. CDR3 DNA: TGTGCTAGCAGCTTGAGCGGTGTCTATGGCTACACCTTC.

This clone has a single count. The chain recombines TRBV5-1 with TRBJ2-1; possibly TRBD2 for D (5 bases). Trimming shortened V by 0 bases and J by 7 bases, and 11 bases separated the two germline ends. This CDR3 spans 14 amino acids. The germline V gene encodes CDR1 SGHRS and CDR2 YFSETQ. CDR3 amino acids: CASSLVVSGNEQFF. For the CDR3, the DNA is TGCGCCAGCAGCTTGGTTGTATCGGGGAATGAGCAGTTCTTC.

The rearrangement links TRBV4-1 to TRBJ1-4; the match to TRBD1 covers 7 bases. The V segment lost 3 bases and the J segment 4 bases; nucleotides outside the gene matches: 11. Per germline, CDR1 MGHRA and CDR2 YSYEKL. This CDR3 contains 17 residues. CDR3 sequence: CASSQEPTGALNEKLFF. The DNA of the CDR3 is TGCGCCAGCAGCCAGGAACCAACAGGGGCCCTTAATGAAAAACTGTTTTTT.

This chain links TRBV6-5 with TRBJ1-2; 8 bases map to TRBD1. Germline loops: CDR1 MNHEY, CDR2 SVGAGI. Losses at the gene ends were 6 bases for V and 5 bases for J; bases not matched to a gene: 11. This CDR3 is 15 amino acids long. The CDR3 bases are TGTGCCAGCAGCCCCCGGGACAGGAGGCCGTATGGCTACACCTTC. Amino acid sequence: CASSPRDRRPYGYTF.

The chain is built from TRBV7-8 and TRBJ2-2; 9 nucleotides match TRBD1. Germline CDR1 and CDR2: SGHVS and FQNEAQ. This CDR3 region has 15 residues. V lost 1 base, J lost 5 bases, and 2 bases stayed unmatched. CDR3 region: CASSLGDRDTGELFF. As DNA, the CDR3 is TGTGCCAGCAGCTTAGGGGACAGGGATACCGGGGAGCTGTTTTTT.

A note on this clone: Different DNA sequences within this sample yield the same CDR3. The rearrangement uses TRBV9 and TRBJ1-1; the D gene is possibly TRBD1 (5 bases). The V gene's germline CDR1 is SGDLS and CDR2 YYNGEE. CDR3 size: 13 residues. V gave up 1 base and J gave up 1 base, with 5 bases separating them. This CDR3 is CASSVQGNTEAFF. The CDR3 DNA reads as TGTGCCAGCAGCGTACAGGGGAACACTGAAGCTTTCTTT.

V and J are TRBV4-3 and TRBJ2-1; weak D call: TRBD1 (6 bases). The CDR3 spans 15 residues. Trimming took off 4 bases at V and 5 bases at J, with 15 bases between the two ends. CDR1 is LGHNA and CDR2 is YSLEER in the germline V gene. The CDR3 region has the DNA TGCGCCAGCAGCCCTCGGGACAACTACGACAATGAGCAGTTCTTC. Residues: CASSPRDNYDNEQFF.

A few counts support this clone. V usage is TRBV7-3 and J usage is TRBJ2-7; 8 positions agree with TRBD2. The V gene's germline CDR1 is SGHTA and CDR2 FQGTGA. CDR3 size: 15 residues. J lost 0 bases, V lost 5 bases, and 6 bases had no gene match. The CDR3 sequence: CASSRSSGSSYEQYF. The CDR3 DNA follows: TGTGCCAGCAGCCGGAGCAGCGGGAGCTCCTACGAGCAGTACTTC. The full variable domain, with the rest looked up from reference TRBV7-3 and TRBJ2-7, is GAGVSQTPSNKVTEKGKYVELRCDPISGHTALYWYRQSLGQGPEFLIYFQGTGAADDSGLPNDRFFAVRPEGSVSTLKIQRTERGDSAVYLCASSRSSGSSYEQYFGPGTRLTVT.

J is TRBJ1-5 and V is TRBV6-6, with 7 bases fitting TRBD1. This CDR3 has 15 residues. V dropped 6 bases and J dropped 7; count of bases not matched to a gene: 12. Germline CDR1 MNHNY, CDR2 SVGAGI (reference sequence). The CDR3: CASSPRIGTAQPQHF. The CDR3, as DNA: TGTGCCAGCAGCCCAAGGATTGGGACAGCACAGCCCCAGCATTTT.

Written as DNA, the CDR3 is TGTGCCAGCAGCGGACTAGCGGGAGAACGCGAGCAGTACTTC. Protein product: CASSGLAGEREQYF. The J gene is TRBJ2-7, the V gene TRBV7-2; 13 nucleotides line up with TRBD2. This CDR3 has 14 residues. V was pared by 5 bases and J by 6 bases, with 4 bases of the junction left unmatched. Germline CDR1 reads SGHTA; CDR2 reads FQGNSA.

V is TRBV9 and J is TRBJ1-2, with 7 bases lining up with TRBD1. The CDR3 totals 13 residues. Germline assignment: CDR1 SGDLS and CDR2 YYNGEE. Germline trimming cut 3 bases from V and 2 bases from J; bases unmatched to any gene: 1. The CDR3 DNA follows: TGTGCCAGCAGCGGGACAGGAAACTATGGCTACACCTTC. Residues: CASSGTGNYGYTF.

The chain employs TRBV20-1 and TRBJ1-2; TRBD1 is a possible D gene (5 bases). Germline loops: CDR1 DFQATT, CDR2 SNEGSKA (reference sequence). CDR3 length: 11 residues. With 8 bases removed from V and 0 bases from J, the gap between germline ends came to 7 bases. CDR3 protein: CSTGANYGYTF. Here the CDR3 DNA reads TGCAGTACGGGGGCTAACTATGGCTACACCTTC.

The gene calls are TRBV12-5 and TRBJ1-5; a possible D gene is TRBD1 (5 bases). V lost 2 bases, J lost 5 bases, and 22 bases lay in between. CDR3 size: 18 residues. From germline, CDR1 is LGHNT and CDR2 FRNRAP. The CDR3 coding sequence is TGTGCTAGTGGTTTGAAGGCCTTAGGTAGGGGAATTGATCAGCCCCAGCATTTT. This translates into CASGLKALGRGIDQPQHF.

The chain combines TRBV6-5 with TRBJ2-7; TRBD2 aligns across 7 bases. V gave up 2 bases and J gave up 7 bases; unmatched junction bases: 8. The CDR3 loop spans 14 amino acids. Germline loops: CDR1 MNHEY, CDR2 SVGAGI. The chain's CDR3 is CASSYGGGPGEQYF. The CDR3 coding sequence is TGTGCCAGCAGTTACGGGGGAGGGCCGGGTGAGCAGTACTTC.

The chain uses TRBV2 and TRBJ1-2; D possibly corresponds to TRBD1 (6 bases). V lost 2 bases and J lost 8, with 12 bases in between. Looked up from germline, CDR1 is SNHLY and CDR2 is FYNNEI. The CDR3 loop spans 13 amino acids. CDR3 sequence reads: CASSEQGMGGYTF. The CDR3 bases are TGTGCCAGCAGTGAACAGGGGATGGGCGGCTACACCTTC.

The V call is TRBV7-3, the J call TRBJ2-2; 7 bases map to TRBD1. Germline lookup yields CDR1 SGHTA and CDR2 FQGTGA. Unmatched junction bases numbered 2, after V lost 6 bases and J lost 4 bases. The CDR3 is 13 residues long. The CDR3 sequence: CASSPGGTGELFF. For the CDR3, the DNA is TGTGCCAGCAGTCCAGGGGGCACCGGGGAGCTGTTTTTT.

The chain combines TRBV29-1 with TRBJ1-3; D gene ambiguous. This CDR3 has 15 amino acids. V shed 1 base and J shed 0 bases, with 10 bases lying between them. The germline V gene has CDR1 SQVTM and CDR2 ANQGSEA. The CDR3 is CSVEGESGSGNTIYF. The CDR3, as DNA: TGCAGCGTTGAAGGAGAGAGTGGCTCTGGAAACACCATATATTTT.

This sequence joins TRBV29-1 and TRBJ2-7; 7 bases align to TRBD1. CDR3 length equals 13 residues. After removal of 4 bases from V and 2 bases from J, the junction contained 5 bases not matched to a gene. Germline V gives CDR1 SQVTM, CDR2 ANQGSEA. CDR3 nucleotide sequence: TGCAGCGTTGGTAACAGGGGTCCCTACGAGCAGTACTTC. This translates into CSVGNRGPYEQYF.

This clone was counted a single time. The chain recombines TRBV19 with TRBJ1-2; D is undetermined. With 5 bases removed from V and 1 base from J, the gap between germline ends came to 14 bases. The CDR3 contains 15 residues. In germline, CDR1 is LNHDA, CDR2 SQIVND (reference sequence). The CDR3 is CASSLRTGNNYGYTF. CDR3 nucleotide sequence: TGTGCCAGTAGTTTACGGACGGGGAATAACTATGGCTACACCTTC. The full variable domain, in which reference TRBV19 and TRBJ1-2 provide the parts outside the CDR3, is DGGITQSPKYLFRKEGQNVTLSCEQNLNHDAMYWYRQDPGQGLRLIYYSQIVNDFQKGDIAEGYSVSREKKESFPLTVTSAQKNPTAFYLCASSLRTGNNYGYTFGSGTRLTVV.

V and J are TRBV7-9 and TRBJ2-5, with 8 bases that match TRBD2. CDR3 length: 15 amino acids. The V and J ends lost 1 base and 5 bases, in that order; junction bases with no gene match: 6. The V gene's germline CDR1 is SEHNR and CDR2 FQNEAQ (reference sequence). CDR3 residues: CASSLDGGAQETQYF. Here the CDR3 DNA reads TGTGCCAGCAGCTTAGACGGGGGGGCTCAGGAGACCCAGTACTTC.

This clone was recorded a few times. Possible read error: a much larger clone is one base away. Distinct nucleotide sequences in the sample also encode this CDR3. The V and J genes are TRBV6-4 and TRBJ2-1; 10 positions match TRBD2. With V trimmed by 2 bases and J by 6 bases, 1 base remained unmatched. The CDR3 is 14 residues long. CDR1 MRHNA and CDR2 SNTAGT come from the germline V gene. The CDR3 loop reads CASSDSGGANEQFF. The DNA of the CDR3 is TGTGCCAGCAGTGACAGCGGGGGGGCCAATGAGCAGTTCTTC.

The chain joins TRBV2 to TRBJ1-5; D is ambiguous. This CDR3 spans 15 amino acids. Trimming shortened V by 7 bases and J by 4 bases, and 17 bases separated the two germline ends. In germline, CDR1 is SNHLY, CDR2 FYNNEI. As DNA, the CDR3 is TGTGCCAGCACTGCAGGCCCCGCCAGAAATCAGCCCCAGCATTTT. Translation: CASTAGPARNQPQHF.

The V call is TRBV25-1, the J call TRBJ2-4; TRBD2 might be the D (5 bases). The CDR3 extends over 15 amino acids. CDR1 and CDR2 (germline): MGHDK, SYGVNS. The V gene lost 5 bases and the J gene lost 7 bases, with 18 bases spanning the gap. DNA for the CDR3: TGTGCCAGCAGTCCCGTGAGGGCAGGACCGAACATTCAGTACTTC. Amino acid sequence: CASSPVRAGPNIQYF.

The J gene is TRBJ2-5, the V gene TRBV18; tentative D call: TRBD2 (6 bases). V lost 3 bases to trimming and J lost 4 bases, with 9 bases between them. The CDR3 is 13 residues long. Germline CDR1 and CDR2: KGHSH and LQKENI. CDR3 nucleotides: TGTGCCAGCTCACCTGGGACTCGAGAGACCCAGTACTTC. This translates into CASSPGTRETQYF.